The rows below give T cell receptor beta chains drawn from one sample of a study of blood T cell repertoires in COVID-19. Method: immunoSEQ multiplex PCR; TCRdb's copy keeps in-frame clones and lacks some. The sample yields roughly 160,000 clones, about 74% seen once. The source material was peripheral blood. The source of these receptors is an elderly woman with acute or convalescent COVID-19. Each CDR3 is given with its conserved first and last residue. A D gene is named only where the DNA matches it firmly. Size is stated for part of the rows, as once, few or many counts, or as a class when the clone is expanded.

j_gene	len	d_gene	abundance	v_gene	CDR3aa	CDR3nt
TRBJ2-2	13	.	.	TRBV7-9	CASSLTNTGELFF	TGTGCCAGCAGCTTAACAAACACCGGGGAGCTGTTTTTT
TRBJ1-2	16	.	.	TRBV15	CATSRPSRNRDYGYTF	TGTGCCACCAGCAGACCCTCAAGGAACAGGGACTATGGCTACACCTTC
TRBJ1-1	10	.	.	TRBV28	CASSDREAFF	TGTGCCAGCAGTGACAGGGAAGCTTTCTTT
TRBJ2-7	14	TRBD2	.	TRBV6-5	CASSYLAGAYEQYF	TGTGCCAGCAGTTACCTGGCGGGAGCCTACGAGCAGTACTTC
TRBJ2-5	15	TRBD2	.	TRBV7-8	CASSLVTSGTQTQYF	TGTGCCAGCAGCTTAGTTACTAGCGGGACGCAGACCCAGTACTTC
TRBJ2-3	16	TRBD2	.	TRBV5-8	CASSLREGLGTDTQYF	TGTGCCAGCAGCTTGAGGGAGGGACTTGGCACAGATACGCAGTATTTT
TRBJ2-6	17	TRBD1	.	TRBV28	CASRPQGSPSGANVLTF	TGTGCCAGCAGACCACAGGGGTCCCCCTCTGGGGCCAACGTCCTGACTTTC
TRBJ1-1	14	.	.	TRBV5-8	CASSSRGLGTEAFF	TGTGCCAGCAGCTCAAGGGGCCTGGGCACTGAAGCTTTCTTT
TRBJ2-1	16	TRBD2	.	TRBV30	CAWSVEVASGSDEQFF	TGTGCCTGGAGTGTAGAAGTGGCTAGCGGGAGTGATGAGCAGTTCTTC
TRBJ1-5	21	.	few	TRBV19	CASSVLIPTRRQDYSNQPQHF	TGTGCCAGTAGTGTTCTTATTCCCACCCGCCGACAGGATTATAGCAATCAGCCCCAGCATTTT
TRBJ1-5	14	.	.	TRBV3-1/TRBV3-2	CASSFTDSRGPQHF	TGTGCCAGCAGCTTCACCGACAGCCGTGGGCCCCAGCATTTT
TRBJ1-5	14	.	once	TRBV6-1	CASSDPGSNQPQHF	TGTGCCAGCAGTGATCCCGGGAGCAATCAGCCCCAGCATTTT
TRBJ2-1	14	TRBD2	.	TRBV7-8	CASSHGAGDGEQFF	TGTGCCAGCAGCCACGGGGCGGGGGATGGAGAGCAGTTCTTC
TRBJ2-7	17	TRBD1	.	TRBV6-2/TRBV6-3	CASSPLLGTGGFYEQYF	TGTGCCAGCAGTCCCCTTTTAGGGACAGGGGGCTTTTACGAGCAGTACTTC
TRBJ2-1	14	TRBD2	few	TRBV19	CASSILAGENEQFF	TGTGCCAGTAGTATATTAGCGGGAGAGAATGAGCAGTTCTTC
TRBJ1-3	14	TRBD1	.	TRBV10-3	CAIRIQGTGNTIYF	TGTGCCATCAGGATACAGGGGACAGGAAACACCATATATTTT
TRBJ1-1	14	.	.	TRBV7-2	CASSLGQLNTEAFF	TGTGCCAGCAGCTTAGGACAGTTGAACACTGAAGCTTTCTTT
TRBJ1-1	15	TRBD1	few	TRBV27	CASSLGTGALTEAFF	TGTGCCAGCAGTTTAGGGACAGGGGCTCTCACTGAAGCTTTCTTT
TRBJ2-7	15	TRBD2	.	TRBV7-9	CASSSEAGLVYEQYF	TGTGCCAGCAGCTCTGAAGCCGGACTAGTCTACGAGCAGTACTTC
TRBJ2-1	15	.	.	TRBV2	CASIKGESSYNEQFF	TGTGCCAGCATAAAGGGGGAAAGCTCCTACAATGAGCAGTTCTTC
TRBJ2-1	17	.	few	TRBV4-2	CASSQDLGGAFYNEQFF	TGTGCCAGCAGCCAAGATTTAGGGGGGGCGTTCTACAATGAGCAGTTCTTC
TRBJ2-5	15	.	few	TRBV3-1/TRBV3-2	CASSQVVGGLETQYF	TGTGCCAGCAGCCAAGTTGTAGGAGGTTTGGAGACCCAGTACTTC
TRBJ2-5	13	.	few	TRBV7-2	CASKRGYQETQYF	TGTGCCAGCAAACGGGGGTACCAAGAGACCCAGTACTTC
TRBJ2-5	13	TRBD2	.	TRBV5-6	CASSFGGEETQYF	TGTGCCAGCAGCTTTGGGGGGGAGGAGACCCAGTACTTC
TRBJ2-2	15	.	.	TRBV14	CASSQGDPSGGELFF	TGTGCCAGCAGCCAAGGTGATCCGTCCGGGGGGGAGCTGTTTTTT
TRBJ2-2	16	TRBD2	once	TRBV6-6	CASSKLAGTNTGELFF	TGTGCCAGCAGTAAACTAGCGGGGACGAACACCGGGGAGCTGTTTTTT
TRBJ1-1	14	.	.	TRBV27	CASSHHRRNTEAFF	TGTGCCAGCAGTCACCACAGGAGGAACACTGAAGCTTTCTTT
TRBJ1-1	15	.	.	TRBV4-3	CASSQDLGAALNAFF	TGCGCCAGCAGCCAAGATTTGGGGGCCGCACTGAATGCTTTCTTT
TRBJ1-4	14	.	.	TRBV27	CASPKGNLNEKLFF	TGTGCCAGCCCAAAGGGGAACCTCAATGAAAAACTGTTTTTT
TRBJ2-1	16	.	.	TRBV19	CASSISLTGGYNEQFF	TGTGCCAGTAGTATATCTTTGACCGGCGGCTACAATGAGCAGTTCTTC
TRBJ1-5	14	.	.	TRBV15	CATSRAGGGQPQHF	TGTGCCACCAGCAGAGCTGGGGGCGGACAGCCCCAGCATTTT
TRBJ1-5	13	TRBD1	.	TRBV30	CAWEGQGDQPQHF	TGTGCCTGGGAGGGACAGGGGGATCAGCCCCAGCATTTT
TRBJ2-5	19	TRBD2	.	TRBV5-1	CASSSGPGLAGGPVETQYF	TGCGCCAGCAGCTCCGGACCGGGACTAGCGGGAGGGCCTGTGGAGACCCAGTACTTC
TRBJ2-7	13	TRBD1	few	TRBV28	CASSSGQGYEQYF	TGTGCCAGCAGTTCGGGACAGGGCTACGAGCAGTACTTC
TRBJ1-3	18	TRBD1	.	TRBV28	CASSSGSRTGKFGNTIYF	TGTGCCAGCAGCTCGGGATCCAGGACAGGGAAGTTTGGAAACACCATATATTTT